Below, one T cell receptor beta chain is given with its context. The data stem from a study of blood T cell repertoires in COVID-19. Germline values: CDR1 SGHTS, CDR2 YDEGEE. CDR3 length: 14 amino acids. Losses at the gene ends were 4 bases for V and 4 bases for J; bases not matched to a gene: 5. The protocol was immunoSEQ multiplex PCR, while the TCRdb copy is restricted to in-frame clones and leaves out a portion. Among about 94,000 clones, over 70% were seen once, and the ten largest hold 15% to 20%. Material: peripheral blood. The sequence was collected from a human donor in a cohort sampled during active COVID-19. This sequence joins TRBV5-8 and TRBJ2-1; 7 positions match TRBD1. Here the CDR3 DNA reads TGTGCCAGCAGCACGGGACAGCAATACAATGAGCAGTTCTTC. Protein product: CASSTGQQYNEQFF.